This T cell receptor (beta chain) was documented in a study of blood T cell repertoires in COVID-19. Looking at the study overall: The study drew acute and convalescent COVID-19 samples from the United States, Italy and Spain. T cells, B-cell-depleted T cells, or PBMCs provided the cDNA or gDNA that served as material.

This CDR3 spans 13 amino acids. Unmatched junction bases numbered 1, after V lost 1 base and J lost 6 bases. CDR1 and CDR2 from the germline V gene are LGHNA and YSLEER. Measured with immunoSEQ multiplex PCR; TCRdb has only the in-frame clones, and not every one. The sample carries about 140,000 clones, approximately 90% recorded once. The chain links TRBV4-3 to TRBJ2-3; 7 bases match TRBD1. This clonotype was obtained from a woman aged 60-75 years with active COVID-19. The sample consisted of peripheral blood. The CDR3 reads CASSQVDRDTQYF. For the CDR3, the DNA is TGCGCCAGCAGCCAAGTGGACAGGGATACGCAGTATTTT.